Listed below are T cell receptor beta chains from one sample, sequenced in a study of blood T cell repertoires in COVID-19. Clones were sequenced by immunoSEQ multiplex PCR, and TCRdb holds only the in-frame ones, with some missing. The table has roughly 340,000 clones, around 87% seen once; the top ten hold around 1.9%. Sample: PBMCs or T cells enriched from blood (not recorded which). All receptors derive from a man aged 35-49 years in a cohort exposed to, infected with or recovered from COVID-19 (not recorded which). Each CDR3 is given with its conserved first and last residue. D genes are given only for firm matches. Expanded clones get a size class; other rows say once, few or many, or leave the size out.

clone_size,v_call,j_call,cdr3_length,d_call,cdr3_aa,cdr3_nt
NA,TRBV6-1,TRBJ2-2,13,NA,CASSDRGTGELFF,TGTGCCAGCAGTGACCGAGGTACCGGGGAGCTGTTTTTT
NA,TRBV3-1/TRBV3-2,TRBJ1-5,14,NA,CASSQGRGWQPQHF,TGTGCCAGCAGCCAGGGGCGGGGATGGCAGCCCCAGCATTTT
many,TRBV4-2,TRBJ2-7,15,TRBD1,CASSQAVAGGYEQYF,TGTGCCAGCAGCCAAGCCGTCGCAGGGGGCTACGAGCAGTACTTC
NA,TRBV6-5,TRBJ2-5,13,NA,CASRAGLQETQYF,TGTGCCAGCAGAGCCGGACTACAAGAGACCCAGTACTTC
once,TRBV15,TRBJ2-6,19,NA,CATSRDYAGAFSGANVLTF,TGTGCCACCAGCAGAGATTACGCAGGGGCTTTCTCTGGGGCCAACGTCCTGACTTTC
NA,TRBV11-3,TRBJ2-5,15,NA,CASSLGGSAQETQYF,TGTGCCAGCAGCTTAGGTGGTAGCGCCCAAGAGACCCAGTACTTC
NA,TRBV2,TRBJ1-1,11,NA,CASSDGIEAFF,TGTGCCAGCAGTGATGGCATTGAAGCTTTCTTT
NA,TRBV19,TRBJ2-2,13,TRBD1,CASSTQGAGELFF,TGTGCCAGTAGTACACAGGGGGCAGGGGAGCTGTTTTTT
NA,TRBV29-1,TRBJ2-3,13,NA,CSAHRERVDTQYF,TGCAGCGCACATAGGGAGAGGGTAGATACGCAGTATTTT
NA,TRBV30,TRBJ1-1,10,NA,CAWSGTEAFF,TGTGCCTGGAGCGGCACTGAAGCTTTCTTT
NA,TRBV19,TRBJ2-1,15,TRBD2,CASATGTSRYNEQFF,TGTGCCAGCGCCACTGGGACTAGCAGATACAATGAGCAGTTCTTC
NA,TRBV5-1,TRBJ2-3,15,NA,CASSLRGTSTDTQYF,TGCGCCAGCAGCTTACGCGGAACTAGCACAGATACGCAGTATTTT
NA,TRBV6-5,TRBJ1-1,13,TRBD1,CASSDDRGPGAFF,TGTGCCAGCAGCGACGACAGGGGGCCGGGAGCTTTCTTT
once,TRBV9,TRBJ1-6,15,NA,CASSQQRGMGSPLHF,TGTGCCAGCAGCCAACAACGGGGGATGGGTTCACCCCTCCACTTT
NA,TRBV6-5,TRBJ2-7,15,NA,CASSYSIRTAYEQYF,TGTGCCAGCAGTTACTCGATTAGGACAGCCTACGAGCAGTACTTC
once,TRBV28,TRBJ1-2,13,TRBD1,CASSLAGQDGYTF,TGTGCCAGCAGTTTGGCTGGACAGGATGGCTACACCTTC
once,TRBV7-8,TRBJ2-2,17,NA,CASSSVGGEFFTGELFF,TGTGCCAGCAGCTCGGTAGGAGGGGAGTTTTTCACCGGGGAGCTGTTTTTT
NA,TRBV19,TRBJ2-1,13,NA,CASSIPPSGEQFF,TGTGCCAGTAGTATTCCCCCTAGTGGTGAGCAGTTCTTC
NA,TRBV5-5,TRBJ1-1,15,TRBD1,CASSNSGTGGTEAFF,TGTGCCAGCAGCAATTCCGGGACAGGGGGCACTGAAGCTTTCTTT
few,TRBV7-9,TRBJ2-7,13,NA,CASSRGLSYEQYF,TGTGCCAGCAGCAGAGGTCTCTCCTACGAGCAGTACTTC
NA,TRBV15,TRBJ1-1,15,NA,CATSRDRFRNTEAFF,TGTGCCACCAGCAGAGATCGGTTTCGAAACACTGAAGCTTTCTTT
NA,TRBV15,TRBJ2-5,14,TRBD2,CATSTGLAQETQYF,TGTGCCACCAGCACGGGACTAGCTCAAGAGACCCAGTACTTC
once,TRBV21-1,TRBJ1-5,12,NA,CASRDRAQPQHF,TGTGCCAGCAGGGACAGGGCTCAGCCCCAGCATTTT
NA,TRBV29-1,TRBJ2-5,11,NA,CSVEDLETQYF,TGCAGCGTTGAAGATCTGGAGACCCAGTACTTC
NA,TRBV5-4,TRBJ1-3,14,NA,CASTQGSPGNTIYF,TGTGCCAGCACCCAGGGGAGTCCTGGAAACACCATATATTTT
NA,TRBV2,TRBJ1-1,13,NA,CASSGQLNTEAFF,TGTGCCAGCAGTGGGCAATTGAACACTGAAGCTTTCTTT
NA,TRBV18,TRBJ1-6,15,NA,CASSQDSSYNSPLHF,TGTGCCAGCTCTCAAGACAGCTCCTATAATTCACCCCTCCACTTT
NA,TRBV5-4,TRBJ2-7,14,TRBD1,CASSSQTGGGEQYF,TGTGCCAGCAGCTCCCAGACAGGGGGCGGCGAGCAGTACTTC
NA,TRBV6-5,TRBJ2-7,15,TRBD2,CASSRGTSGSHEQYF,TGTGCCAGCTCCAGGGGGACTAGCGGGTCGCACGAGCAGTACTTC
once,TRBV5-1,TRBJ2-1,14,TRBD1,CASSLRQGAGEQFF,TGCGCCAGCAGCTTACGACAGGGGGCTGGTGAGCAGTTCTTC
NA,TRBV5-8,TRBJ2-7,15,NA,CASSDRFSPRDEQYF,TGTGCCAGCAGCGACCGTTTTAGCCCCCGGGACGAGCAGTACTTC
few,TRBV5-4,TRBJ2-7,16,TRBD1,CASSPELRTGMHEQYF,TGTGCCAGCAGCCCGGAACTAAGGACAGGGATGCACGAGCAGTACTTC
NA,TRBV27,TRBJ1-6,15,TRBD1,CASSLRGTDNSPLHF,TGTGCCAGCAGTTTAAGGGGGACAGATAATTCACCCCTCCACTTT
NA,TRBV18,TRBJ2-3,14,NA,CASSPPLRTDTQYF,TGTGCCAGCTCACCACCCCTCCGGACAGATACGCAGTATTTT
NA,TRBV19,TRBJ1-5,16,TRBD1,CASSKYGTGYNQPQHF,TGTGCCAGTAGTAAGTACGGGACAGGTTACAATCAGCCCCAGCATTTT